This T cell receptor beta chain was recorded in a study of graft-versus-host responses after intestinal transplantation (dated by TCRdb to about 2021). Describing the broader study: The transplants that recipients received were multivisceral, liver-intestinal, or isolated intestinal. Every recipient was given anti-thymocyte globulin induction, then maintenance tacrolimus and steroids for approximately 3 years. Graft-versus-host and host-versus-graft alloreactive T cell clones were tracked in the graft, circulation and bone marrow after intestinal transplantation using bulk TCR-beta CDR3 sequencing. Alloreactive clones were identified by sequencing pre-transplant mixed lymphocyte reaction products and comparing them with unstimulated pre-transplant donor and recipient T cells. A cohort of 24 intestinal transplant recipients, including one retransplant, was enrolled, and 3 patients lacking pretransplant specimens were excluded. Donor T cell macrochimerism was defined as a peak of at least 4% donor T cells among recipient peripheral blood mononuclear cells. Samples from a few later patients were sequenced in-house on an Illumina MiSeq with MiXCR processing rather than by the commercial service. Summary of the overall study and its limitations: Patients with donor T cell macrochimerism had high GvH to HvG T cell clonal ratios in their allografts. GvH clones were detected in recipient bone marrow, and some of these GvH clones were observed earlier in ileal mucosa or blood, consistent with an intestinal mucosal origin. Early after transplant, peak levels of circulating GvH clones were found to be associated with declines in HvG clones. The conclusions were limited by the relatively low number and heterogeneity of the intestinal transplant patients.

In the first month after transplant, blood samples were collected up to 4 times, and after that at least monthly when available. About this clone itself: Its antigen remains unidentified. Base qualities are not recorded, but no much larger clone differs from it by a single base.

Receptor libraries were prepared by the immunoSEQ multiplex PCR assay. For most patients, high-throughput TCR-beta CDR3 sequencing of genomic DNA was performed by Adaptive Biotechnologies. The authors' analysis ran thus. TCR sequencing data for over 15 patients were retrieved from Adaptive's ImmunoSEQ software; a few other patients were processed with MiXCR and VDJtools. CDR3 nucleotide sequences shared between donor and recipient were removed because their origin could not be assigned. To count as alloreactive, a clone needed at least 2-fold expansion over unstimulated cells and a minimum CFSE-low frequency of 0.002% (template counts) or 0.001% (read counts). Clones were considered mappable if detected in sequenced pre-transplant spleen, lymph node, or MLR CFSE-low populations of the donor or recipient. The cumulative frequency of alloreactive clones was calculated as a percentage of all sequences, weighted by copy number. Entries here come from immuneACCESS through TCRdb and include only in-frame sequences with V and J called. Some clones fail to appear in such tables; in the studies checked, an unresolved V gene covers under half of the shortfall, and the cause of the remainder is unknown. The V and J calls and the clone size are those of that table, but D and trimming were determined from the DNA. The sample table lists 25,000 or so clones, 90% to 95% of them with a count of one. 2% of the sample is held by the ten biggest clonotypes.

The CDR3 sequence holds 14 residues, the cysteine and phenylalanine included. CDR3 DNA only is kept here, 42 bases in frame from base 1. Trimming takes 5 bases off V and 7 bases off J; junction bases not matched to a gene: 7. The CDR1 and CDR2 encoded by the germline V gene are MNHNS and SASEGT. This receptor was taken from a human patient who received an intestinal transplant, so some T cells may come from the graft donor. The sequence links TRBV6-1 to TRBJ1-5; the junction holds 8 bases that match TRBD1. The sequencing used PBMCs, collected about 41 days after intestinal transplant. The DNA sequence is given as TGTGCCAGCAGTTCTCAGGGGGCAAAGCAGCCCCAGCATTTT. Its protein is CASSSQGAKQPQHF.